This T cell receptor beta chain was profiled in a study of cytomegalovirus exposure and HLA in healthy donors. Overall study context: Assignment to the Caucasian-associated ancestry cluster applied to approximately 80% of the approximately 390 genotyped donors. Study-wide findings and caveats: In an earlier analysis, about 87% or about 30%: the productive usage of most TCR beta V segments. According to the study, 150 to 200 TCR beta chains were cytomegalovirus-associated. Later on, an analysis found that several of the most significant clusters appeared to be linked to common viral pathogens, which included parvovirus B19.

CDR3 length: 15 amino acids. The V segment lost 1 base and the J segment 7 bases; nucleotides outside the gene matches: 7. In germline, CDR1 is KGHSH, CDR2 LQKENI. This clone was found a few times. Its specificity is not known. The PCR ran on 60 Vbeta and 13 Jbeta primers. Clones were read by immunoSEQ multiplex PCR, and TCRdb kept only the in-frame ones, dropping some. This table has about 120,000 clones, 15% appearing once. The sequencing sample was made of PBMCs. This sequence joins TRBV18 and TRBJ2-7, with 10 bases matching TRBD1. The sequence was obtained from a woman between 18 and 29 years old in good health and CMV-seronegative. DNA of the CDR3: TGTGCCAGCTCACCACTTGGGACAGGGGACGCTGAGCAGTACTTC. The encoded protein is CASSPLGTGDAEQYF. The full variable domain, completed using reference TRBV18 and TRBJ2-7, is NAGVMQNPRHLVRRRGQEARLRCSPMKGHSHVYWYRQLPEEGLKFMVYLQKENIIDESGMPKERFSAEFPKEGPSILRIQQVVRGDSAAYFCASSPLGTGDAEQYFGPGTRLTVT.